A single sample is the source of the 2 T cell receptor beta chains below, sequenced in a study of identical twins (dated by TCRdb to 2015 to 2016). Library preparation employed 5' RACE. The sequencing machine was an Illumina HiSeq 2000. Using fastp trimming at Q25 and MiXCR clonotype assembly, TCRdb reanalyzed the public sequencing data and kept in-frame beta chains. For every CDR3 protein sequence, its rows merge into one entry that carries the most common genes and DNA. This sample holds about 240,000 distinct CDR3 sequences; over 9.5% were observed only once. The top ten hold 3.5% to 4.5% of the sample. This sample also belongs to another study, concerning yellow fever vaccine responses in identical twins.

Sample: memory (CD45RO+) T cells sorted from blood. The cell subset or site label on this specimen signifies: CD45RO+ enriched T cells. All receptors come from a woman under 30 in good health.

V is TRBV2 and J is TRBJ2-7; 9 positions match TRBD1. The junction had 9 bases not matched to a gene; V was cut back by 6 bases and J by 0 bases. Germline lookup yields CDR1 SNHLY and CDR2 FYNNEI. The CDR3 consists of 16 residues. CDR3 nucleotides: TGTGCCAGCAGCGCCGGGACAGGGAGTCTCTCCTACGAGCAGTACTTC. Translation: CASSAGTGSLSYEQYF. Together with reference TRBV2 and TRBJ2-7, the CDR3 gives the full variable domain: EPEVTQTPSHQVTQMGQEVILRCVPISNHLYFYWYRQILGQKVEFLVSFYNNEISEKSEIFDDQFSVERPDGSNFTLKIRSTKLEDSAMYFCASSAGTGSLSYEQYFGPGTRLTVT.

The chain has TRBV28 and TRBJ1-3; possibly TRBD1 for D (5 bases). From germline, CDR1 is MDHEN and CDR2 SYDVKM. The V end was cut by 4 bases, the J end by 0 bases, with 10 bases between. The CDR3 extends over 15 amino acids. The CDR3 coding sequence is TGTGCCAGCAGTTCCCCGGGGGGCTCTGGAAACACCATATATTTT. It codes for CASSSPGGSGNTIYF.